This is a list of T cell receptor beta chains from one sample in a study of PD-1 blockade in classical Hodgkin lymphoma. Sequenced by immunoSEQ multiplex PCR; TCRdb stores in-frame clones only, minus some. The table has about 30,000 clones, 71% seen once. Sequencing was performed on peripheral blood mononuclear cells (PBMCs), taken before the second cycle of nivolumab. The receptor source for this set is a human donor with classical Hodgkin lymphoma. The CDR3 runs from the conserved cysteine through the conserved F or W. D genes are given only for firm matches. A row's size may be missing; if present it is once, few, many or a size class.

TRBJ2-3	TRBD1	14	-	TRBV11-1	TGTGCCAGCGGGCCCGGGACAGGGACAAGTAAGCAGTATTTT	CASGPGTGTSKQYF
TRBJ2-3	TRBD2	15	-	TRBV9	TGTGCCAGCAGCGCCGGACTAGCCAAGGGAGATACGCAGTATTTT	CASSAGLAKGDTQYF
TRBJ2-7	TRBD2	16	-	TRBV27	TGTGCCAGCAGTTCAGGGACTAGCGGGGGGGCTTACGAGCAGTACTTC	CASSSGTSGGAYEQYF
TRBJ2-1	-	12	few	TRBV11-2	TGTGCCAGCAGCTTAGATAGCAGTGAGCAGTTCTTC	CASSLDSSEQFF
TRBJ2-1	TRBD1	15	-	TRBV4-1	TGCGCCAGCAGCCAAGATGGGACAGGGTGGAATGAGCAGTTCTTC	CASSQDGTGWNEQFF
TRBJ1-1	-	14	few	TRBV5-1	TGCGCCAGCAGCATTTCAGGAGTGAACACTGAAGCTTTCTTT	CASSISGVNTEAFF
TRBJ1-1	-	15	-	TRBV6-5	TGTGCCAGCAGAAACCGTGGTTCAACGAACACTGAAGCTTTCTTT	CASRNRGSTNTEAFF
TRBJ1-1	-	14	-	TRBV2	TGTGCCAGCAGTCAACAATCATCGAACACTGAAGCTTTCTTT	CASSQQSSNTEAFF
TRBJ2-7	TRBD1	14	few	TRBV13	TGTGCCAGCAGCTTAAGTGCAGGGGGCTACGAGCAGTACTTC	CASSLSAGGYEQYF
TRBJ2-3	-	16	-	TRBV7-3	TGTGCCAGCAGCGTAGGGACTGACAGAAGGACAGATACGCAGTATTTT	CASSVGTDRRTDTQYF
TRBJ2-1	TRBD2	16	-	TRBV11-2	TGTGCCAGCAGCTTGGACTTTAGGGCGGGGGGCGGAGGGCAGTTCTTC	CASSLDFRAGGGGQFF
TRBJ1-6	TRBD1	19	-	TRBV9	TGTGCCAGCAGCGTAGCCGATTGGACAGGCGAGAGTGTAGGTTCACCCCTCCACTTT	CASSVADWTGESVGSPLHF
TRBJ1-2	-	14	-	TRBV7-9	TGTGCCAGCAGCTTAGCGGCTGCCTCCTATGGCTACACCTTC	CASSLAAASYGYTF
TRBJ2-5	-	15	-	TRBV28	TGTGCCAGCAGCTCCCTGGACCTCGAATTGGAGACCCAGTACTTC	CASSSLDLELETQYF
TRBJ2-2	TRBD1	14	-	TRBV5-5	TGTGCCAGCAGCTGGACAGGGGGAACCGGGGAGCTGTTTTTT	CASSWTGGTGELFF
TRBJ2-3	TRBD2	17	-	TRBV28	TGTGCCAGCAGTTTATGGGGACGACTAGCGGGCACAGATACGCAGTATTTT	CASSLWGRLAGTDTQYF
TRBJ1-6	TRBD1	16	-	TRBV2	TGTGCCAGCAGTCAAGAGGGGGCTGTAGTGAATTCACCCCTCCACTTT	CASSQEGAVVNSPLHF
TRBJ1-6	-	11	-	TRBV6-6	TGTGCCAGCAACAGGGCTGCACCCCTCCACTTT	CASNRAAPLHF
TRBJ2-3	-	15	-	TRBV7-9	TGTGCCAGCAGCTTGTTACGGGGCCTGACAGATACGCAGTATTTT	CASSLLRGLTDTQYF
TRBJ1-5	-	14	few	TRBV5-6	TGTGCCAGCAGCTTAGGCAGGGGCGGTCAGCCCCAGCATTTT	CASSLGRGGQPQHF